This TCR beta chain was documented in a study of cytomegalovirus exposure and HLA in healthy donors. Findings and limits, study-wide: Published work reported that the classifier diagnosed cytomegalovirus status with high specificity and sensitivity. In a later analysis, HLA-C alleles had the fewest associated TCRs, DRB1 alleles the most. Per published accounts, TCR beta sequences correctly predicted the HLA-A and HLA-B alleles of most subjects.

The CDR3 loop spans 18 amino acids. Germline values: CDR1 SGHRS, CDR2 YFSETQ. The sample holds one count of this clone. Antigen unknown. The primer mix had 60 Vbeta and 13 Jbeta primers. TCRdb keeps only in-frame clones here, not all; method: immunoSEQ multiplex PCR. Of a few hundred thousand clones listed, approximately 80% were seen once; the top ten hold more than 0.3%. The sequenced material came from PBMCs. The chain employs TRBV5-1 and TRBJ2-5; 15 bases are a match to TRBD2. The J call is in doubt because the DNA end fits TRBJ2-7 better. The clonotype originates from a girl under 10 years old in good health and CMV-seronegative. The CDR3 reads CASSAGTSGRYFSYEQYF. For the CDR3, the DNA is TGCGCCAGCAGCGCCGGGACTAGCGGGAGGTATTTCTCCTACGAGCAGTACTTC.